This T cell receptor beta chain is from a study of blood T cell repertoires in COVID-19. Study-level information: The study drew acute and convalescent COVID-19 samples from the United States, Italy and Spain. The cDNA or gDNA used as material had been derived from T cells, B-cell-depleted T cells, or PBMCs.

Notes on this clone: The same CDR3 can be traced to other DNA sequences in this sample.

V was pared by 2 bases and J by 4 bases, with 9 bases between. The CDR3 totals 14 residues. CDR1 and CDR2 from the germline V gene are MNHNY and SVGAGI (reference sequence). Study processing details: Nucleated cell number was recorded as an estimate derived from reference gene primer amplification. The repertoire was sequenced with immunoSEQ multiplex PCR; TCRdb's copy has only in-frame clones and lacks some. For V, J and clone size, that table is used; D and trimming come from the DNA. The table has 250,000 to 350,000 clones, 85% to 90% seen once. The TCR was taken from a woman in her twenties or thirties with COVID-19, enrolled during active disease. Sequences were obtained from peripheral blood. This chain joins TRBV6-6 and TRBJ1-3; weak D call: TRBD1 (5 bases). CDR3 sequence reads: CASSYGQGGNTIYF. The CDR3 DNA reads TGTGCCAGCAGTTACGGGCAGGGAGGAAACACCATATATTTT.